This T cell receptor beta chain comes out of a study of regulatory T cells in long-lasting Graves disease. Time point in this sample: newly diagnosed GD, antithyroid drugs for less than 3 months. RNA extracted from PBMCs served as the sequencing template. Trimming at V came to 5 bases and at J to 3 bases, leaving 4 bases not matched to a gene. The CDR3 is made up of 14 amino acids. Per germline, CDR1 SGHTA and CDR2 FQGNSA. With iRepertoire HTBI primers and Arm-PCR of CDR3 regions, TCR beta libraries were built. TCRdb reprocessed the multiplex PCR reads via MiXCR and lists one record per CDR3 protein. The sample consists of 450,000 to 600,000 distinct CDR3 sequences, roughly 17% of them appearing once. The sample was also linked to a second study, of T cells in Graves' hyperthyroidism and ophthalmopathy. That study adds: Using the HTBI primer set, a first-round RT-PCR was run on the TCR CDR3.

The source was peripheral blood mononuclear cells (PBMCs), collected at new diagnosis, from a patient treated with antithyroid drugs. The rearrangement joins TRBV7-2 to TRBJ2-7; 10 nucleotides line up with TRBD2. The source is a man aged 40-55 years with Graves disease. CDR3 bases: TGTGCCAGCAGCCCCGGGACTAGCGACTACGAGCAGTACTTC. This encodes CASSPGTSDYEQYF.